Listed below are T cell receptor beta chains from one sample, sequenced in a study of T cell responses to AZD1222 COVID-19 vaccine. Libraries were prepared by immunoSEQ multiplex PCR; TCRdb keeps only in-frame clonotypes and omits some of them. The sample shows over 150,000 clones, roughly 92% of them seen only once. The sequencing here drew on peripheral blood, taken 28 days after the second AZD1222 dose. Receptors were obtained from an adult who received the AZD1222 COVID-19 vaccine. CDR3s include the opening cysteine and the closing phenylalanine or tryptophan. A D gene is named only where the DNA matches it firmly. The listing skips clone size in some rows; elsewhere it reads once, few, many or a size class.

>NA|once|TRBJ1-2|TRBV28
TGTGCCAGCAGCCAAAATTATGGCTACACCTTC
CASSQNYGYTF
>NA|NA|TRBJ2-7|TRBV6-2/TRBV6-3
TGTGCCAGCAGCAAGACGGAATACGAGCAGTACTTC
CASSKTEYEQYF
>NA|NA|TRBJ2-2|TRBV24-1
TGTGCCACCAGCACGTCCACTCTGAACACCGGGGAGCTGTTTTTT
CATSTSTLNTGELFF
>NA|once|TRBJ1-2|TRBV5-4
TGTGCCAGCAGCCCTGGGACAACTAACTATGGCTACACCTTC
CASSPGTTNYGYTF
>NA|NA|TRBJ1-2|TRBV23-1
TGCGCCAGCACCCCTCGGCGACAAGGCTACACCTTC
CASTPRRQGYTF
>NA|NA|TRBJ2-6|TRBV2
TGTGCCAGCAGTGGAGGGGGCTCTGGGGCCAACGTCCTGACTTTC
CASSGGGSGANVLTF
>NA|NA|TRBJ2-1|TRBV18
TGTGCCAGCTCACCACCCCGGGGGCAAGGAGCCTACAATGAGCAGTTCTTC
CASSPPRGQGAYNEQFF
>NA|NA|TRBJ1-5|TRBV4-3
TGCGCCAGCAGCCAAACCGGACAGCACAATCAGCCCCAGCATTTT
CASSQTGQHNQPQHF
>NA|NA|TRBJ1-3|TRBV7-8
TGTGCCAGCAGCCTGGACCGGGTATACACCATATATTTT
CASSLDRVYTIYF
>NA|NA|TRBJ1-1|TRBV5-6
TGTGCCAGCAGCTTGGATCCGGGTAGAGTAGAAGCTTTCTTT
CASSLDPGRVEAFF
>TRBD2|NA|TRBJ2-7|TRBV18
TGTGCCAGCTCACCCAGCGGGGGTTCCTACGAGCAGTACTTC
CASSPSGGSYEQYF
>NA|NA|TRBJ2-2|TRBV25-1
TGTGCCAGCCACGGGACACTTAACACCGGGGAGCTGTTTTTT
CASHGTLNTGELFF
>TRBD1|NA|TRBJ1-6|TRBV18
TGTGCCAGCTCACCACGAACCGGGACAGCAAATTCACCCCTCCACTTT
CASSPRTGTANSPLHF
>TRBD1|NA|TRBJ1-1|TRBV7-2
TGTGCCAGCAGCTCCGGGACAGGCTCGAGGGAAGCTTTCTTT
CASSSGTGSREAFF
>TRBD1|NA|TRBJ1-1|TRBV2
TGTGCCAGCAGTGTACAGGGGGCGAAACCTGAAGCTTTCTTT
CASSVQGAKPEAFF
>TRBD1|NA|TRBJ2-2|TRBV5-1
TGCGCCAGCAGCTGGGACAGAACGAACACCGGGGAGCTGTTTTTT
CASSWDRTNTGELFF
>TRBD2|NA|TRBJ2-3|TRBV2
TGTGCCAGCAGGAAAGCGGGGTCTAGCACAGATACGCAGTATTTT
CASRKAGSSTDTQYF
>TRBD1|NA|TRBJ2-1|TRBV7-8
TGTGCCAGTCTGAGGGACAGGGCGAACAATGAGCAGTTCTTC
CASLRDRANNEQFF
>NA|NA|TRBJ1-2|TRBV10-3
TGTGCCATCAGTGAGCCCCGGAAGTATGGCTACACCTTC
CAISEPRKYGYTF
>TRBD2|NA|TRBJ2-3|TRBV5-1
TGCGCCAGTAGTGTAGCGGGGGCCGTCACAGATACGCAGTATTTT
CASSVAGAVTDTQYF
>NA|NA|TRBJ1-6|TRBV7-2
TGTGCCAGCAGCTTAAGGGATTCACCCCTCCACTTT
CASSLRDSPLHF
>NA|NA|TRBJ1-1|TRBV7-3
TGTGCCAGCAGCTTAGTCGGGAACACTGAAGCTTTCTTT
CASSLVGNTEAFF
>NA|NA|TRBJ2-5|TRBV5-1
TGCGCCAGCAGCTCCCCGACAAGCCAAGAGACCCAGTACTTC
CASSSPTSQETQYF
>NA|NA|TRBJ1-2|TRBV28
TGTGCCAGCAGTTTGAGGGTCACTGGCTACACCTTC
CASSLRVTGYTF
>TRBD1|NA|TRBJ2-7|TRBV7-2
TGTGCCAGCAGCTTAAGTCAGGGGGTAACAGGGTGGTACTTC
CASSLSQGVTGWYF
>NA|NA|TRBJ2-7|TRBV5-1
TGCGCCAGCAGCCCCACCCTGGCGGCCCCGGGCGAGCAGTACTTC
CASSPTLAAPGEQYF
>NA|NA|TRBJ2-3|TRBV5-1
TGCGCCAGCAGCTTCGTTAGGGGCCGTCTTCTCACAGATACGCAGTATTTT
CASSFVRGRLLTDTQYF
>NA|NA|TRBJ2-2|TRBV18
TGTGCCAGCTCACCAGTGTCGGGGAAGGGCACCGGGGAGCTGTTTTTT
CASSPVSGKGTGELFF
>TRBD1|NA|TRBJ1-2|TRBV2
TGTGCCAGCGTTATCCGGGACAGGGGGTTTGGCTACACCTTC
CASVIRDRGFGYTF
>NA|NA|TRBJ1-6|TRBV28
TGTGCCAGCAGTTTGTTGGTAGGCAGGGCTTCACCCCTCCACTTT
CASSLLVGRASPLHF
>TRBD1|NA|TRBJ2-1|TRBV27
TGTGCCAGCAGTAGCCGGGACAGGGCCTACAATGAGCAGTTCTTC
CASSSRDRAYNEQFF
>NA|NA|TRBJ1-1|TRBV12-3/TRBV12-4
TGTGCCAGCAGTTTAAAAGAGAACACTGAAGCTTTCTTT
CASSLKENTEAFF
>NA|NA|TRBJ2-5|TRBV7-6
TGTGCCAGCAGCTTAGCCGCGACGGGGGGCGATGGGACCCAGTACTTC
CASSLAATGGDGTQYF
>TRBD1|few|TRBJ1-4|TRBV5-6
TGTGCCAGCAGCTTCCGACAGGGAGGGGAAAAACTGTTTTTT
CASSFRQGGEKLFF
>NA|NA|TRBJ2-3|TRBV5-1
TGCGCCAGCAGTCATGGCACAGATACGCAGTATTTT
CASSHGTDTQYF
>NA|NA|TRBJ1-2|TRBV27
TGTGCCAGCAGTTTATGGGGCGCGGGGTTGGATGGCTACACCTTC
CASSLWGAGLDGYTF
>NA|few|TRBJ2-3|TRBV7-3
TGTGCCAGCAGCCCCCACTCGACAGATACGCAGTATTTT
CASSPHSTDTQYF
>TRBD1|NA|TRBJ1-1|TRBV6-5
TGTGCCAGCCGATGGGACAGTGGCACTGAAGCTTTCTTT
CASRWDSGTEAFF
>NA|NA|TRBJ1-4|TRBV4-1
TGCGCCAGCAGCCACCCGGCAGGGGTTAAGAATGAAAAACTGTTTTTT
CASSHPAGVKNEKLFF
>NA|NA|TRBJ1-6|TRBV2
TGTGCCAGCGGTTTGGCAGACTCCTATAATTCACCCCTCCACTTT
CASGLADSYNSPLHF
>NA|NA|TRBJ1-2|TRBV7-2
TGTGCCAGCAGCCCGAGCAGGACGTATGGCTACACCTTC
CASSPSRTYGYTF
>NA|NA|TRBJ1-5|TRBV7-9
TGTGCCAGCAGCTACAGGGTTGAGCCCCAGCATTTT
CASSYRVEPQHF